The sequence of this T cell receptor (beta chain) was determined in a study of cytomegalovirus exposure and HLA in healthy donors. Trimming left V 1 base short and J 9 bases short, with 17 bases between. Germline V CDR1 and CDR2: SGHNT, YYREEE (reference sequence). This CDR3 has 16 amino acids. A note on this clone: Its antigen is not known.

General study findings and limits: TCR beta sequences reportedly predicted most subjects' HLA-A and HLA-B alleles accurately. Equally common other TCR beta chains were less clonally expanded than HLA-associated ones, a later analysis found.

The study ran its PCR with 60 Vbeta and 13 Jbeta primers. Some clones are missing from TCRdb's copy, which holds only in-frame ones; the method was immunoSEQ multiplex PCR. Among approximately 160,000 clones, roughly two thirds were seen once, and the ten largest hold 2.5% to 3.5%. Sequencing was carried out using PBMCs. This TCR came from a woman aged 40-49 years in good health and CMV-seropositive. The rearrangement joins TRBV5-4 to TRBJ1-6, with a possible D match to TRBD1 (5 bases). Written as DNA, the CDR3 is TGTGCCAGCAGCTTGATCTTGGGGGGAAAGGGTTCACCCCTCCACTTT. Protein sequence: CASSLILGGKGSPLHF. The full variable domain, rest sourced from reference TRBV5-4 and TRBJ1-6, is ETGVTQSPTHLIKTRGQQVTLRCSSQSGHNTVSWYQQALGQGPQFIFQYYREEENGRGNFPPRFSGLQFPNYSSELNVNALELDDSALYLCASSLILGGKGSPLHFGNGTRLTVT.